This T cell receptor beta chain was recorded in a study of immune cell composition in non-small cell lung cancer (dated by TCRdb to about 2017). Context from the whole study: Histologic subtype was assigned using H&E plus p63, CK5, Napsin A and TTF-1 immunohistochemistry, mainly lung adenocarcinoma or squamous cell carcinoma. For supplementary cohort #1, made up of roughly eleven lung adenocarcinoma cases, paired tumour/lung TCR-beta sequencing was done and TIL populations were generated so that tumour reactivity could be assessed. TCR-beta sequencing (Adaptive Biotechnologies) was performed on roughly 34 paired NSCLC tumour and non-adjacent lung specimens plus 26 tumour-only specimens. The subtype comparisons left out a handful of tumour specimens with TCR-beta data because those specimens were rare histological subtypes. Overall results and qualifications from the work: Compared with lung adenocarcinoma tumours, lung squamous cell carcinoma showed significantly higher Top 10 clone scores and productive clonality. No significant correlation was found between smoking pack-years and tumour TCR-beta clonality. Nearly half of NSCLC cases had tumour-associated clones >0.5%, with 75% to 80% of squamous carcinomas showing such clones compared with roughly 35% of adenocarcinomas. The reactivity cohort contained only around eleven cases, and the tumour-reactive clones were not shown to have sequences in common with the dominant in vivo tumour-associated clones. Across around eleven adenocarcinoma cases, the maximal tumour-associated clone frequency showed a strong correlation with TIL tumour reactivity, but overall clonality showed no such correlation.

In the germline V gene (reference sequence), CDR1 corresponds to SEHNR and CDR2 to FQNEAQ. The CDR3 runs 16 residues from the cysteine to the phenylalanine. Left in the record is the CDR3 DNA by itself, 48 bases read in frame from the first base. V is pared back by 5 bases and J by 4 bases, with 20 bases lying between the germline termini. A two-step multiplex PCR amplified TCR-beta CDR3 regions from genomic DNA, and the second step of the PCR added Illumina-compatible adaptors. TCR-beta immunosequencing was carried out on an Illumina platform through the commercial immunoSEQ service. On the authors' methods: Repertoires were described by productive clonality and by Top 10 Clones, which is the percentage of T-cell templates coming from the ten most frequent sequences. Values of productive clonality ranged from 0 to 1, with a monoclonal population indicated by a value of 1. Using log10 scatter plots, tumour-associated clones were identified as sequences that made up at least 0.1% of tumour T-cell templates yet were absent from the matched non-adjacent lung. Analyses were done in GraphPad Prism7 and R, with Student's t-tests for two-group comparisons, ANOVA for stages, and linear regression for relationships. TCRdb stores this immuneACCESS table with in-frame sequences only. Part of the clones is absent; in the studies checked, under half of the shortfall reflects unresolved V genes, and no reason is known for the rest. V and J calls and clone size come straight from that table; D and trimming were deduced from the DNA. Present in this sample are under 3,500 clones, about four fifths of which were seen just once. The top ten clonotypes cover around 12% of the sample.

Concerning this clone itself: It lacks a known antigen. Per-nucleotide qualities are absent, and no much larger clonotype sits a single base away.

From frozen aliquots of unsorted single-cell suspensions, genomic DNA was isolated using the QIAamp DNA kit. Surgically resected non-small cell lung cancer tissue was used for the tumour samples. Tissues were received within 2 hours of resection and were immediately processed into single-cell suspensions. Tissue was mechanically dissociated and enzymatically digested with DNase I, collagenase I and hyaluronidase for approximately 32 minutes at 37 °C, then filtered and RBC-lysed. The origin of this receptor is a human donor with non-small cell lung cancer. Source material: lung tumor tissue. The sequence links TRBV7-9 to TRBJ1-2; a weak D assignment points to TRBD1 (5 bases agree). The DNA sequence reads TGTGCCAGCAGCCAAACAGGAGACGTCCCGGCCTATGGCTACACCTTC. This yields the protein CASSQTGDVPAYGYTF. Full variable domain (CDR3 extended with the reference TRBV7-9 and TRBJ1-2 proteins): DTGVSQNPRHKITKRGQNVTFRCDPISEHNRLYWYRQTLGQGPEFLTYFQNEAQLEKSRLLSDRFSAERPKGSFSTLEIQRTEQGDSAMYLCASSQTGDVPAYGYTFGSGTRLTVV.